The 20 T cell receptor beta chains reported below all come from one sample, sequenced in a study of T cell responses to AZD1222 COVID-19 vaccine. Libraries were prepared by immunoSEQ multiplex PCR; TCRdb keeps only in-frame clonotypes and omits some of them. The top ten hold around 4.9% of the sample, which has around 60,000 clones, roughly 90% seen once. The sample consisted of peripheral blood, taken on day 0 of AZD1222 vaccination. The receptors were gathered from an adult in good health.

This sequence joins TRBV3-1 (or the pseudogene TRBV3-2) and TRBJ2-7; unclear D gene. The CDR3 extends over 13 amino acids. Germline V gene lookup returns CDR1 LGHDT and CDR2 YNNKEL (reference sequence). Trimming shortened V by 4 bases and J by 0 bases, and 7 bases separated the two germline ends. CDR3 DNA: TGTGCCAGCAGCCTCTACAGCTCCTACGAGCAGTACTTC. Protein: CASSLYSSYEQYF.

Comment on this clone: One junction end does not reproduce the germline sequence, and a read error may be involved. The CDR3 DNA reads TGTGCCAGCAGCTTGAACTCCGGGGAGCTGTTTTTT. The encoded protein is CASSLNSGELFF. V and J are TRBV7-9 and TRBJ2-2, with D unresolved. This CDR3 contains 12 residues. Germline CDR1 reads SEHNR; CDR2 reads FQNEAQ (reference sequence).

This clone was seen just once. The chain couples TRBV6-5 to TRBJ1-2; 10 bases map to TRBD1. The V gene end was trimmed by 10 bases and the J gene end by 1 base; junction bases not matched to a gene: 6. The CDR3 totals 14 residues. From germline, CDR1 is MNHEY and CDR2 SVGAGI. The CDR3 sequence: CATPGQGNNYGYTF. CDR3 DNA sequence: TGTGCCACTCCGGGACAGGGGAATAACTATGGCTACACCTTC.

This chain connects TRBV24-1 to TRBJ1-2, with no clear D. Trimming removed 3 bases at V and 2 bases at J, with 3 bases between. Germline-derived CDR1 and CDR2 are KGHDR and SFDVKD. The CDR3 runs to 12 residues. The CDR3 protein is CATSDPNYGYTF. In DNA, the CDR3 is TGTGCCACCAGTGATCCCAACTATGGCTACACCTTC.

This clone was seen just once. The V call is TRBV6-5, the J call TRBJ1-3; no clear D. CDR3 length: 15 amino acids. CDR1 and CDR2 (germline): MNHEY, SVGAGI. With 0 bases removed from V and 0 bases from J, the gap between germline ends came to 6 bases. Written as DNA, the CDR3 is TGTGCCAGCAGTTACTCGTCAAGCTCTGGAAACACCATATATTTT. It yields the protein CASSYSSSSGNTIYF.

V gene TRBV5-4 combines with J gene TRBJ2-7; 7 nucleotides agree with TRBD1. The CDR3 is 14 amino acids. With 4 bases clipped from V and 3 bases from J, the junction kept 7 bases outside the gene matches. The V gene's germline CDR1 is SGHNT and CDR2 YYREEE (reference sequence). CDR3 coding DNA: TGTGCCAGCAGCCATGACAGGGCCCACTACGAGCAGTACTTC. This codes for CASSHDRAHYEQYF.

The chain couples TRBV6-5 to TRBJ1-1, with D possibly being TRBD1 (5 bases). Trimming took 7 bases from V and 3 from J, leaving 12 bases between them. Germline-derived CDR1 and CDR2 are MNHEY and SVGAGI. The CDR3 covers 13 residues. CDR3 bases: TGTGCCAGCACCGAGGGGTTGTACACTGAAGCTTTCTTT. Amino acid sequence: CASTEGLYTEAFF.

V gene TRBV7-2 combines with J gene TRBJ2-5, with 7 bases matching TRBD2. The CDR3 runs 14 residues. Germline trimming cut 11 bases from V and 0 bases from J; bases unmatched to any gene: 9. Germline-derived CDR1 and CDR2 are SGHTA and FQGNSA. The CDR3 reads CASSRDYYQETQYF. In DNA form, the CDR3 reads TGTGCCTCTAGTCGGGACTACTACCAAGAGACCCAGTACTTC.

V and J are TRBV24-1 and TRBJ2-3, with D possibly being TRBD1 or TRBD2 (5 bases each). With 4 bases removed from V and 0 bases from J, the gap between germline ends came to 10 bases. CDR3 length: 15 amino acids. From germline, CDR1 is KGHDR and CDR2 SFDVKD. This CDR3 reads CATSDPGRSTDTQYF. CDR3 bases: TGTGCCACCAGTGACCCGGGACGCAGCACAGATACGCAGTATTTT.

This chain links TRBV7-8 with TRBJ1-1; unclear D gene. The CDR3 sequence is 14 residues long. CDR1 and CDR2 (germline): SGHVS, FQNEAQ. Trimming pared 5 bases from V and 5 bases from J, leaving 15 bases between. CDR3 sequence reads: CASSVRPEGTEAFF. DNA for the CDR3: TGTGCCAGCAGCGTCCGTCCAGAAGGAACTGAAGCTTTCTTT. The complete variable domain, with remaining parts taken from reference TRBV7-8 and TRBJ1-1, reads GAGVSQSPRYKVAKRGQDVALRCDPISGHVSLFWYQQALGQGPEFLTYFQNEAQLDKSGLPSDRFFAERPEGSVSTLKIQRTQQEDSAVYLCASSVRPEGTEAFFGQGTRLTVV.

V gene TRBV5-8 combines with J gene TRBJ2-3, with 8 bases lining up with TRBD1. Germline CDR1 reads SGHTS; CDR2 reads YDEGEE. Unmatched junction bases numbered 7, after V lost 1 base and J lost 0 bases. The CDR3 has 17 amino acids. The CDR3 coding sequence is TGTGCCAGCAGCTTGTCCGGGACAGGCTTTAGCACAGATACGCAGTATTTT. It encodes CASSLSGTGFSTDTQYF.

CDR3 sequence: CASSPRDRGGEQYF. As DNA, the CDR3 is TGTGCCAGCAGTCCCCGGGACAGGGGCGGCGAGCAGTACTTC. This chain joins TRBV27 and TRBJ2-7; 10 positions match TRBD1. The CDR3 extends over 14 amino acids. Trimming cost V 5 bases and J 6 bases; bases outside gene matches: 7. Germline V gene sequence: CDR1 MNHEY, CDR2 SMNVEV (reference sequence).

This chain joins TRBV18 and TRBJ2-5; 8 positions agree with TRBD2. Germline CDR1 and CDR2: KGHSH and LQKENI. V was clipped by 3 bases and J by 1 base; unmatched bases: 4. The CDR3 has 15 residues. The CDR3 region has the DNA TGTGCCAGCTCACCGGGACTAGGGACCCAAGAGACCCAGTACTTC. This translates into CASSPGLGTQETQYF.

The chain carries TRBV3-1 (or the pseudogene TRBV3-2) and TRBJ1-3, with D uncertain. Trimming stripped 4 bases from V and 3 bases from J, with 10 bases between. Looked up from germline, CDR1 is LGHDT and CDR2 is YNNKEL (reference sequence). The CDR3 is made up of 14 amino acids. The CDR3 protein is CASSLIPGGNTIYF. The CDR3, as DNA: TGTGCCAGCAGCCTAATACCGGGTGGAAACACCATATATTTT.

This clone has only a few counts. The gene calls are TRBV6-5 and TRBJ1-2; D perhaps matches TRBD1 (5 bases). The CDR3 sequence is 13 residues long. CDR1 and CDR2 (germline): MNHEY, SVGAGI. Trimming removed 2 bases from V and 8 bases from J, with 12 bases in between. CDR3 amino acids: CASSYIGGDGYTF. CDR3 DNA sequence: TGTGCCAGCAGTTACATAGGAGGGGACGGCTACACCTTC.

This clone was recorded only once. The chain carries TRBV5-4 and TRBJ2-1; the match to TRBD2 covers 7 bases. V was clipped by 0 bases and J by 11 bases; unmatched bases: 5. Germline values: CDR1 SGHNT, CDR2 YYREEE (reference sequence). The CDR3 runs 13 residues. The CDR3 here is CASSLGLAAKQFF. The CDR3 bases are TGTGCCAGCAGCTTGGGACTAGCCGCCAAGCAGTTCTTC.

This chain connects TRBV5-6 to TRBJ1-2; 9 bases line up with TRBD1. Germline V gene sequence: CDR1 SGHDT, CDR2 YYEEEE. V lost 3 bases to trimming and J lost 1 base; unmatched junction nucleotides: 1. The length of the CDR3 is 14 residues. The CDR3 here is CASSWDRDNYGYTF. The DNA for the CDR3 is TGTGCCAGCAGCTGGGACAGGGATAACTATGGCTACACCTTC.

The chain carries TRBV5-1 and TRBJ1-6; D remains ambiguous. In germline, CDR1 is SGHRS, CDR2 YFSETQ. V lost 0 bases and J lost 0, with 4 bases in between. This CDR3 is 15 amino acids long. The CDR3 DNA follows: TGCGCCAGCAGCTTGGTTAGCTCCTATAATTCACCCCTCCACTTT. It yields the protein CASSLVSSYNSPLHF.

The chain uses TRBV6-5 and TRBJ2-7, with D perhaps given as TRBD1 or TRBD2 (5 bases each). From germline, CDR1 is MNHEY and CDR2 SVGAGI. Trimming removed 6 bases from V and 5 bases from J, with 20 bases in between. The CDR3 runs 15 residues. The DNA of the CDR3 is TGTGCCAGCAGCTTTCAAGTGGGGGTGTTGGACGAGCAGTACTTC. This codes for CASSFQVGVLDEQYF.

This sequence joins TRBV18 and TRBJ1-1; D is unclear. Germline CDR1 is KGHSH and CDR2 is LQKENI. This CDR3 contains 14 residues. Trimming shortened V by 3 bases and J by 1 base, and 9 bases separated the two germline ends. CDR3 DNA sequence: TGTGCCAGCTCACCGCTCAGACAGAACACTGAAGCTTTCTTT. It encodes CASSPLRQNTEAFF.